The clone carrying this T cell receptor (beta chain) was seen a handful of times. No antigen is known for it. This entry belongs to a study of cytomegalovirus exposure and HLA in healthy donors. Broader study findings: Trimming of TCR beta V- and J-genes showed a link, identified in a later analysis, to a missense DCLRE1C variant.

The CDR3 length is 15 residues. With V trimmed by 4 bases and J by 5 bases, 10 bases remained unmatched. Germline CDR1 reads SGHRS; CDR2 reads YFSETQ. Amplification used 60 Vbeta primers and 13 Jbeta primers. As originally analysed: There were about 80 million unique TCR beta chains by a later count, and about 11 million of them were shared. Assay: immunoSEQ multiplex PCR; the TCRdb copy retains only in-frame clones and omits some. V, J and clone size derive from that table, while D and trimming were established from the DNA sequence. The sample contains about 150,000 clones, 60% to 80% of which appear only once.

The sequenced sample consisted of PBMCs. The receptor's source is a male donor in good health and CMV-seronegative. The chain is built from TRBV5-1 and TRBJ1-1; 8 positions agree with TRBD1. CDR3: CASSARTGRVTEAFF. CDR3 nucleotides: TGCGCCAGCAGCGCCAGGACAGGGAGGGTAACTGAAGCTTTCTTT.